The sequence of this T cell receptor (beta chain) was determined in a study of beta chain features in type 1 diabetes. Study-wide results and caveats: Among patients with Type 1 diabetes, TCRB CDR3s were moderately but significantly shorter in every one of the four CD4+ subsets. Equally in patients and controls, PCR might preferentially amplify shorter templates.

The sequenced template was cDNA made from the entire isolated RNA. Sequencing was performed with immunoSEQ multiplex PCR; in TCRdb, only in-frame clones are kept and a portion is missing. The sample records a few hundred thousand clones, over 9.5% being singletons. In its sample, this clone was seen a few times. The antigen is not known. The sample carries other DNA sequences with the same CDR3. CDR3 length: 14 residues. Trimming removed 0 bases from V and 5 bases from J, with 13 bases in between. Germline V gene sequence: CDR1 GTSNPN, CDR2 SVGIG (reference sequence). The receptor's source is a woman aged 18-29 years with type 1 diabetes. The material sequenced was naive CD4+ T cells from blood. The chain employs TRBV30 and TRBJ2-5; tentatively, D is TRBD1 (7 bases). The DNA for the CDR3 is TGTGCCTGGAGTGTACAGGCAGGGGGGGAGACCCAGTACTTC. It codes for CAWSVQAGGETQYF.